These 29 T cell receptor beta chains originate from one sample sequenced in a study of T cell repertoires in cytomegalovirus infection. No antigen has been assigned to these receptors. TCRdb independently ran MiXCR on the reads; one entry per CDR3 protein. Here the sample spans roughly 920,000 distinct CDR3 sequences, about a third being singletons. The sample was cultured CD8+ T cells from PBMCs, taken from culture after CMV antigen stimulation. The source is a human donor in good health (CMV status not recorded). Some clones in this sample may be carry-over from other donors' samples.

This clonotype was picked up many times. The gene calls are TRBV4-3 and TRBJ1-1, with D unresolved. The CDR3 has 14 amino acids. The germline V and J ends were trimmed by 0 bases and 0 bases, with 5 bases remaining between them. Germline CDR1 and CDR2: LGHNA and YSLEER. The CDR3 coding sequence is TGCGCCAGCAGCCAAGACAGGATGAACACTGAAGCTTTCTTT. Its protein is CASSQDRMNTEAFF.

This chain connects TRBV7-9 to TRBJ2-7; 10 positions agree with TRBD2. V shed 5 bases, J shed 5 bases, and the junction held 6 bases outside the gene matches. The length of the CDR3 is 14 residues. Per the germline V gene, CDR1 is SEHNR and CDR2 is FQNEAQ (reference sequence). In nucleotides, the CDR3 is TGTGCCAGCAGCCCCAGCGGGGGGGCCAACGAGCAGTACGTC. It specifies CASSPSGGANEQYV.

The CDR3 here is CASSLRQGAGWTEAFF. The CDR3, as DNA: TGTGCCAGCAGCCTTCGACAGGGGGCCGGGTGGACTGAAGCTTTCTTT. This chain links TRBV7-6 with TRBJ1-1; 10 bases are a match to TRBD1. Trimming removed 5 bases from V and 5 bases from J; junction bases left unmatched: 11. Germline V gives CDR1 SGHVS, CDR2 FNYEAQ. This CDR3 region has 16 residues.

This clonotype was counted between two and nine times. The chain combines TRBV27 with TRBJ1-2; 8 nucleotides agree with TRBD1. V lost 6 bases, J lost 7 bases, and 4 bases stayed unmatched. The CDR3 spans 12 residues. CDR1 is MNHEY and CDR2 is SMNVEV in the germline V gene (reference sequence). The CDR3 spells CASRTGAGGYTF. The CDR3 nucleotides read TGTGCCAGCAGGACAGGGGCTGGTGGCTACACCTTC.

The chain uses TRBV25-1 and TRBJ1-2; 8 nucleotides align to TRBD1. J was trimmed by 0 bases and V by 2 bases; bases with no gene match: 5. The germline gives CDR1 MGHDK, CDR2 SYGVNS. The CDR3 contains 16 residues. The CDR3 is CASSEPGGEANYGYTF. The CDR3 region has the DNA TGTGCCAGCAGTGAACCAGGGGGCGAGGCTAACTATGGCTACACCTTC.

The genes are TRBV6-1 and TRBJ2-7, with D perhaps TRBD2 (6 bases). The CDR3 runs 16 residues. The V end lost 2 bases, the J end lost 2 bases, and 16 bases lay between the germline ends. From germline, CDR1 is MNHNS and CDR2 SASEGT. The CDR3 DNA sequence: TGTGCCAGCAGTGAATTTTTGCGGGGAACAACCTACGAGCAGTACTTC. Translating it yields CASSEFLRGTTYEQYF.

The J gene is TRBJ1-4, the V gene TRBV7-6; the match to TRBD1 covers 9 bases. From germline, CDR1 is SGHVS and CDR2 FNYEAQ. The CDR3 is 16 residues long. Germline trimming cut 5 bases from V and 3 bases from J; bases unmatched to any gene: 7. Here the CDR3 reads CASSPLDRGSNEKLFF. As DNA, the CDR3 is TGTGCCAGCAGCCCCCTAGACAGGGGGTCTAATGAAAAACTGTTTTTT.

The chain is built from TRBV7-3 and TRBJ2-3; D may be TRBD2 (6 bases). The V gene's germline CDR1 is SGHTA and CDR2 FQGTGA. V was clipped by 4 bases and J by 4 bases, with 9 bases between them. There are 13 residues in the CDR3. The CDR3 is CASSSSGADTQYF. The CDR3 DNA follows: TGTGCCAGCAGCTCTTCGGGGGCAGATACGCAGTATTTT.

The chain's CDR3 is CASSLFWTGETSSYNEQFF. DNA for the CDR3: TGCGCCAGCAGCTTATTTTGGACAGGGGAGACAAGCTCCTACAATGAGCAGTTCTTC. The V call is TRBV5-1, the J call TRBJ2-1; TRBD1 aligns across 9 bases. The CDR3 has 19 amino acids. V was clipped by 2 bases and J by 0 bases; unmatched bases: 12. CDR1 and CDR2 (germline): SGHRS, YFSETQ.

Only a few counts were recorded for this clonotype. This rearrangement joins TRBV13 to TRBJ1-4; D gene ambiguous. The V and J ends lost 7 bases and 7 bases respectively, with 13 bases between them. The CDR3 has 13 amino acids. The germline CDR1 and CDR2 sequences are PRHDT and FYEKMQ (reference sequence). Here the CDR3 reads CASTSAAIEKLFF. In nucleotides, the CDR3 is TGTGCCAGCACCTCGGCGGCTATTGAAAAACTGTTTTTT.

This clonotype was seen a few times. J is TRBJ1-2 and V is TRBV27, with D unresolved. Germline CDR1 and CDR2: MNHEY and SMNVEV (reference sequence). Trimming removed 3 bases at V and 4 bases at J, with 15 bases between. The CDR3 has 15 amino acids. In DNA form, the CDR3 reads TGTGCCAGCAGTTTTCGTGATGGGTTTCGCTATGGCTACACCTTC. Encoded protein: CASSFRDGFRYGYTF.

The chain carries TRBV5-4 and TRBJ2-7, with TRBD2 as a possible D gene (5 bases). The V and J ends lost 2 bases and 0 bases respectively, with 12 bases between them. Germline-derived CDR1 and CDR2 are SGHNT and YYREEE (reference sequence). The CDR3 consists of 15 residues. The CDR3 DNA reads TGTGCCAGCAGCTTCGGGCGGGCGAGCTCCTACGAGCAGTACTTC. It encodes CASSFGRASSYEQYF.

Details on this clonotype: Compared with germline, one end of the junction differs, possibly owing to a read error. The V call is TRBV4-1, the J call TRBJ2-7, with D possibly being TRBD1 (6 bases). This CDR3 comprises 17 residues. CDR1 and CDR2 (germline): MGHRA, YSYEKL. CDR3 nucleotides: TGTGCCAGCAGCCAAGAGGCAGGGGCTGTGTTGAGCTACGAGCAGTACTTC. Residues: CASSQEAGAVLSYEQYF.

This clonotype was seen only a few times. The chain combines TRBV6-2 or TRBV6-3 with TRBJ1-1, with D possibly being TRBD1 (5 bases). This CDR3 spans 16 amino acids. From germline, CDR1 is MNHEY and CDR2 SVGEGT. V shed 2 bases and J shed 6 bases, with 19 bases lying between them. This chain's CDR3 is CASSYPARVALAEAFF. Here the CDR3 DNA reads TGTGCCAGCAGTTACCCGGCCAGGGTCGCCCTCGCTGAAGCTTTCTTT.

J is TRBJ2-5 and V is TRBV7-9; TRBD2 matches at 7 bases. This CDR3 is built from 13 residues. With V trimmed by 6 bases and J by 2 bases, 3 bases remained unmatched. Per the germline V gene, CDR1 is SEHNR and CDR2 is FQNEAQ (reference sequence). The CDR3 loop is CASRDGGQETQYF. The DNA for the CDR3 is TGTGCCAGCAGAGACGGGGGGCAAGAGACCCAGTACTTC.

The chain carries TRBV12-3 or TRBV12-4 and TRBJ2-1; the D gene is possibly TRBD2 (6 bases). V was pared by 8 bases and J by 9 bases, with 17 bases between. The CDR3 has 13 amino acids. The CDR3 sequence: CASGRGNIGEQFF. CDR3 in DNA: TGTGCCAGCGGTCGGGGGAATATCGGTGAGCAGTTCTTC.

With respect to this clonotype: Germline is not matched at one junction end, which may reflect a read error. CDR3 loop: CANSSLRGTEAFF. Written as DNA, the CDR3 is TGTGCCAACAGCTCCCTTCGGGGCACTGAAGCTTTCTTT. The chain couples TRBV7-6 to TRBJ1-1; no reliable D call. Per the germline V gene, CDR1 is SGHVS and CDR2 is FNYEAQ. CDR3 length: 13 residues.

V and J are TRBV19 and TRBJ2-2; TRBD2 might be the D (5 bases). V shed 1 base and J shed 3 bases, with 15 bases lying between them. The CDR3 covers 17 residues. Per germline, CDR1 LNHDA and CDR2 SQIVND (reference sequence). CDR3 nucleotides: TGTGCCAGTAGTATAGGACTGGTACTCGGGGACACCGGGGAGCTGTTTTTT. Protein: CASSIGLVLGDTGELFF.

The chain carries TRBV5-1 and TRBJ2-1, with D perhaps assigned TRBD1 or TRBD2 (5 bases each). Germline assignment: CDR1 SGHRS and CDR2 YFSETQ. The CDR3 sequence is 13 residues long. V lost 4 bases, J lost 9 bases, and 14 bases lay in between. This chain's CDR3 is CASSLRRGPEQFF. The CDR3 coding sequence is TGCGCCAGCAGCCTCCGTCGGGGCCCTGAGCAGTTCTTC.

V is TRBV7-9 and J is TRBJ1-2, with 7 bases matching TRBD1. This CDR3 is built from 19 residues. V shed 1 base, J shed 1 base, and the junction held 15 bases outside the gene matches. Looked up from germline, CDR1 is SEHNR and CDR2 is FQNEAQ (reference sequence). The CDR3 region is CASSLEVVRRGLDNYGYTF. Here the CDR3 DNA reads TGTGCCAGCAGCTTAGAGGTGGTGAGGAGGGGGCTGGATAACTATGGCTACACCTTC.

This clonotype was seen at least ten times. The V and J genes are TRBV7-2 and TRBJ2-3, with 8 bases identical to TRBD2. V shed 3 bases and J 1 base; nucleotides not matched to a gene: 3. CDR3 size: 15 residues. CDR1 and CDR2 from the germline V gene are SGHTA and FQGNSA. The CDR3 sequence: CASSFSGAGTDTQYF. The CDR3 nucleotides are TGTGCCAGCAGCTTTAGCGGGGCGGGCACAGATACGCAGTATTTT.

This clonotype was recorded a few times. The V call is TRBV27, the J call TRBJ1-2; D gene ambiguous. The CDR3 runs to 14 residues. The germline CDR1 and CDR2 sequences are MNHEY and SMNVEV (reference sequence). Trimming removed 4 bases at V and 2 bases at J, with 11 bases between. The DNA for the CDR3 is TGTGCCAGCAGTTGGTCAGGCCCCAACTATGGCTACACCTTC. Translation: CASSWSGPNYGYTF.

The chain recombines TRBV6-1 with TRBJ1-2; TRBD1 might be the D (6 bases). Trimming shortened V by 6 bases and J by 7 bases, and 18 bases separated the two germline ends. There are 14 residues in the CDR3. Germline V CDR1 and CDR2: MNHNS, SASEGT. Written as DNA, the CDR3 is TGTGCCAGCAGCCCCCCAGGGGACGGGGTTGGCTACACCTTC. Amino acids: CASSPPGDGVGYTF.

V and J are TRBV12-5 and TRBJ1-5; D remains unclear. This CDR3 spans 13 amino acids. Germline V gene data show CDR1 as LGHNT and CDR2 as FRNRAP. Deletions cut 7 bases from V and 2 bases from J, with 9 bases between. The CDR3 sequence is CASDSGGNQPQHF. CDR3 nucleotide sequence: TGTGCTAGTGACTCTGGGGGCAATCAGCCCCAGCATTTT.

The sample holds a few counts of this clonotype. The V and J genes are TRBV7-2 and TRBJ1-2, with D possibly TRBD1 on 5 matching bases. CDR1 is SGHTA, CDR2 FQGNSA, per germline. V gave up 4 bases and J gave up 5 bases, with 20 bases separating them. CDR3 length: 16 amino acids. For the CDR3, the DNA is TGTGCCAGCAGCTCGCCCTCGCCAGGGAAGGGGTATGGCTACACCTTC. Its protein product is CASSSPSPGKGYGYTF.

The V and J genes are TRBV2 and TRBJ2-7; 9 bases are shared with TRBD2. The germline V gene has CDR1 SNHLY and CDR2 FYNNEI. V shed 2 bases and J 5 bases; nucleotides not matched to a gene: 7. There are 15 residues in the CDR3. Written as DNA, the CDR3 is TGTGCCAGCAGTGAATGGGCTAGCGGGGACAACGAGCAGTACGTC. It codes for CASSEWASGDNEQYV.

The gene calls are TRBV9 and TRBJ2-3; 9 nucleotides match TRBD1. The V gene's germline CDR1 is SGDLS and CDR2 YYNGEE. Trimming at V came to 4 bases and at J to 3 bases, leaving 9 bases not matched to a gene. The CDR3 has 16 residues. The CDR3 loop is CASSLKLTGGTDTQYF. In DNA form, the CDR3 reads TGTGCCAGCAGCCTAAAGCTGACAGGGGGGACAGATACGCAGTATTTT.

The rearrangement joins TRBV6-6 to TRBJ1-1; 7 positions match TRBD1. Trimming cost V 0 bases and J 8 bases; bases outside gene matches: 0. Germline-derived CDR1 and CDR2 are MNHNY and SVGAGI (reference sequence). The CDR3 sequence is 12 residues long. The CDR3 spells CASSYSDREAFF. CDR3 sequence (DNA): TGTGCCAGCAGTTACTCGGACAGGGAAGCTTTCTTT.

The chain carries TRBV4-1 and TRBJ2-4; TRBD1 aligns across 8 bases. CDR1 is MGHRA and CDR2 is YSYEKL in the germline V gene. This CDR3 spans 14 amino acids. J gave up 11 bases and V 5 bases, and 11 bases lay outside the gene matches. For the CDR3, the DNA is TGCGCCAGCAGCGTACCCGGGACAGGTAACGTTCAGTACTTC. This encodes CASSVPGTGNVQYF.